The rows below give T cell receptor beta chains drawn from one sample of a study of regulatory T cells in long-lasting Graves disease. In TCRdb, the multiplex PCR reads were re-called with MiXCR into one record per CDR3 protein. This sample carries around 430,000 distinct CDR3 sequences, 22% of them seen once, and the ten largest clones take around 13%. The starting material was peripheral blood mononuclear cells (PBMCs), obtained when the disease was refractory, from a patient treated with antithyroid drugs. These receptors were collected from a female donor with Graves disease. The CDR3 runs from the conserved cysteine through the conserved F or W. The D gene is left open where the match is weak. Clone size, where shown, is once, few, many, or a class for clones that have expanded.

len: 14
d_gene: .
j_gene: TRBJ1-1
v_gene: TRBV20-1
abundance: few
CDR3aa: CSASLGGAWTEAFF
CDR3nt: TGCAGTGCTAGTTTGGGGGGCGCCTGGACTGAAGCTTTCTTT

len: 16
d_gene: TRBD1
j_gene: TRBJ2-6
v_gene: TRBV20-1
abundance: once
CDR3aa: CSARRQGSTGANVLTF
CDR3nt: TGCAGTGCTAGAAGACAGGGGTCTACTGGGGCCAACGTCCTGACTTTC

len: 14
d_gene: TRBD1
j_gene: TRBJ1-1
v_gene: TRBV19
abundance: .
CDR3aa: CASRRQGANTEAFF
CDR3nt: TGTGCCAGTAGGAGACAGGGAGCGAACACTGAAGCTTTCTTT

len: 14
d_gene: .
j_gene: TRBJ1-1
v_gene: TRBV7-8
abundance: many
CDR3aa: CASSRRDQNTEAFF
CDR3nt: TGTGCCAGCAGCCGCCGGGACCAGAACACTGAAGCTTTCTTT

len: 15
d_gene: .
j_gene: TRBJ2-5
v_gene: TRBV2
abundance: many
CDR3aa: CASSARTGGGETQYF
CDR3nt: TGTGCCAGCAGCGCAAGAACAGGGGGGGGGGAGACCCAGTACTTC

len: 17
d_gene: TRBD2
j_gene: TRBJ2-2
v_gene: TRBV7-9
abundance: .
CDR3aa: CASRTPGLAGVSGELFF
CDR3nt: TGTGCCAGCAGAACGCCGGGACTAGCGGGAGTCTCCGGGGAGCTGTTTTTT

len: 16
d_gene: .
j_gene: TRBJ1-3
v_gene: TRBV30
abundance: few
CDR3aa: CAWNPDSYHSGNTIYF
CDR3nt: TGTGCCTGGAACCCGGACAGTTACCACTCTGGAAACACCATATATTTT

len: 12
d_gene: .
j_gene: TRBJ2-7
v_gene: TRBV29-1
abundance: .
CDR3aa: CSARDESYEQYF
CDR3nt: TGCAGCGCCAGGGACGAAAGCTACGAGCAGTACTTC

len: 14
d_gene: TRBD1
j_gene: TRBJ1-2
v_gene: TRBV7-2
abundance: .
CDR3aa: CASSSDRGQEGYTF
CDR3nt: TGTGCCAGCAGCTCGGACAGGGGGCAGGAAGGCTACACCTTC

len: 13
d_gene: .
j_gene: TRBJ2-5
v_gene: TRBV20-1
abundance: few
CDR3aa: CSARGRWGETQYF
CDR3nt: TGCAGTGCTAGAGGGAGGTGGGGAGAGACCCAGTACTTC

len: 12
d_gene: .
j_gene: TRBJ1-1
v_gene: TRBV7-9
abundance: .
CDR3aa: CASSLASSEAFF
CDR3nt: TGTGCCAGCAGCTTAGCGAGTTCTGAAGCTTTCTTT

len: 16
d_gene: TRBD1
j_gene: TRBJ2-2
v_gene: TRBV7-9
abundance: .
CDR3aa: CASSLASRGNTGELFF
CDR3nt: TGTGCCAGCAGCTTAGCTTCCAGGGGGAACACCGGAGAGCTGTTTTTT

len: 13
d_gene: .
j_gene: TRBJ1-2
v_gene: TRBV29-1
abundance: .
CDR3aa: CSVQNRVNYGYTF
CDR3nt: TGCAGCGTTCAAAACAGGGTTAACTATGGCTACACCTTC

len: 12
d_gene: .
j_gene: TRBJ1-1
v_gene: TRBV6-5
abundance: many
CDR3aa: CASSYSLAEAFF
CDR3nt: TGTGCCAGCAGTTACTCGCTGGCTGAAGCTTTCTTT

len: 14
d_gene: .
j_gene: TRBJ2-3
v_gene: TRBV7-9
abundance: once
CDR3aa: CASSPEGGADTQYF
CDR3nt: TGTGCCAGCAGCCCTGAGGGGGGCGCGGATACGCAGTATTTT

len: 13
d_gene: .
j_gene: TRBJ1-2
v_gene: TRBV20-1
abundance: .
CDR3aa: CGPSAGTNYGYTF
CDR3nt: TGCGGGCCCTCCGCGGGGACTAACTATGGCTACACCTTC

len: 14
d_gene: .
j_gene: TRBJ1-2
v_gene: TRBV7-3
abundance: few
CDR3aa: CASSNRVEWYGYTF
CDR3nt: TGTGCCAGCAGCAACAGGGTGGAGTGGTATGGCTACACCTTC

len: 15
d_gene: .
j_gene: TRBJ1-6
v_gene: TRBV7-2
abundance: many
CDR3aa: CASSLIEGGGSPLHF
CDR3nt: TGTGCCAGCAGCTTAATAGAGGGAGGAGGTTCACCCCTCCACTTT

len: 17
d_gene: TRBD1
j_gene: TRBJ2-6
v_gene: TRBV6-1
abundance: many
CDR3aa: CASITGQDWTGANVLTF
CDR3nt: TGTGCCAGCATTACGGGACAGGATTGGACTGGGGCCAACGTCCTGACTTTC

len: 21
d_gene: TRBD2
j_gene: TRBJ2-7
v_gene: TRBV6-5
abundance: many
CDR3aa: CASSYSRAAGTSGRTSYEQYF
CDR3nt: TGTGCCAGCAGTTACTCGAGGGCGGCGGGGACTAGCGGGAGGACCTCCTACGAGCAGTACTTC

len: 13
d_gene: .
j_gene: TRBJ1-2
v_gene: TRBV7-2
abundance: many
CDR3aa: CASSLLGEGGYTF
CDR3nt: TGTGCCAGCAGCTTATTAGGGGAGGGAGGCTACACCTTC

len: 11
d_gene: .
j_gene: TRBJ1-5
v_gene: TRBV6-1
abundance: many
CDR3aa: CASSDNQPQHF
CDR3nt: TGTGCCAGCAGTGACAATCAGCCCCAGCATTTT

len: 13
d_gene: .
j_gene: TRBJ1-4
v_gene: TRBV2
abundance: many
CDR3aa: CAIKDSAQEKLFF
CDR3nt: TGTGCCATCAAGGACAGCGCTCAAGAAAAACTGTTTTTT

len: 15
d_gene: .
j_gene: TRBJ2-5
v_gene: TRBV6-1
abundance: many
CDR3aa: CASSEALGSWETQYF
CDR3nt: TGTGCCAGCAGTGAAGCGCTGGGCAGTTGGGAGACCCAGTACTTC

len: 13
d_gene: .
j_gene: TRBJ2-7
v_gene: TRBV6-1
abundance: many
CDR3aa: CASSFGETYEQYF
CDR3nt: TGTGCCAGCTCCTTCGGGGAAACCTACGAGCAGTACTTC

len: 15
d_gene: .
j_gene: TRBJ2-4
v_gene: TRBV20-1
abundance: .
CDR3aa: CSAPVGREAKNIQYF
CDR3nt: TGCAGTGCACCCGTGGGGCGAGAGGCCAAAAACATTCAGTACTTC

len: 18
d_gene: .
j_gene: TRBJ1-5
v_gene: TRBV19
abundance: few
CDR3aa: CASTNEGERGLIGQPQHF
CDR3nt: TGTGCCAGTACGAACGAGGGAGAAAGGGGTCTTATCGGGCAGCCCCAGCATTTT

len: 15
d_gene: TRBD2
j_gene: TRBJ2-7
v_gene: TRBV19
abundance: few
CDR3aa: CASRGPGLAVYEQYF
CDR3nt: TGTGCCAGTAGGGGTCCGGGACTAGCAGTCTACGAGCAGTACTTC

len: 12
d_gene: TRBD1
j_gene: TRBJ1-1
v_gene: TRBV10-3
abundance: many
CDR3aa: CAIQGAGTEAFF
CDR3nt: TGTGCCATCCAGGGGGCAGGGACTGAAGCTTTCTTT

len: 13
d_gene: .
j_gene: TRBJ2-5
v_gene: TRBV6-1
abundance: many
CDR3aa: CASSQELRGTQYF
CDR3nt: TGTGCCAGCAGCCAAGAGCTCCGCGGGACCCAGTACTTC

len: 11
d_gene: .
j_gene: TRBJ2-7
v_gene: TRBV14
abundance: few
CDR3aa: CASSQGRGQYF
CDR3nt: TGTGCCAGCAGCCAAGGCAGGGGGCAGTACTTC

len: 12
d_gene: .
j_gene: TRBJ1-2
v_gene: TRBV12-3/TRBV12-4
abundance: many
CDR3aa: CASTPTNYGYTF
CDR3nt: TGTGCCAGCACCCCCACGAACTATGGCTACACCTTC

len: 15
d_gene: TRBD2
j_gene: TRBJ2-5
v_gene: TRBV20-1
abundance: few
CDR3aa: CSASYSGGAVETQYF
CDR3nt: TGCAGTGCTTCTTATAGCGGGGGGGCCGTGGAGACCCAGTACTTC

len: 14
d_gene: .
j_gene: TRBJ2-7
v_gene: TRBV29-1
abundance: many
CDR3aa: CSVEKVEDNYEQYF
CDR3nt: TGCAGCGTTGAAAAGGTGGAGGACAACTACGAGCAGTACTTC

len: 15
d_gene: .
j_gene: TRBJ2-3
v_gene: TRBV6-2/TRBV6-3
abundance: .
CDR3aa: CASSGRRGAGDTQYF
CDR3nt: TGTGCCAGCAGTGGACGTCGGGGGGCCGGAGATACGCAGTATTTT

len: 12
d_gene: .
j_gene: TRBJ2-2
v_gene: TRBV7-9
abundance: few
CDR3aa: CASTQGSGELFF
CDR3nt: TGTGCCAGCACCCAGGGGAGCGGGGAGCTGTTTTTT

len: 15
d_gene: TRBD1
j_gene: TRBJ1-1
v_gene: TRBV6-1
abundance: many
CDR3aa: CASSDPTGMNTEAFF
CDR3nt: TGTGCCAGCAGTGACCCGACAGGGATGAACACTGAAGCTTTCTTT

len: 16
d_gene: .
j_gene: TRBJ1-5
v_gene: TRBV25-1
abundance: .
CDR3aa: CASSDGDALGNQPQHF
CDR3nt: TGTGCCAGCAGTGACGGGGACGCTTTGGGCAATCAGCCCCAGCATTTT

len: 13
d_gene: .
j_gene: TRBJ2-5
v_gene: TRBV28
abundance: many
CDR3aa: CASSLVHQETQYF
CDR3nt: TGTGCCAGCAGTTTGGTTCATCAAGAGACCCAGTACTTC